This TCR beta chain was sequenced in a study of T cells in localized non-small cell lung cancer. The CDR3 sequence is 12 residues long. Germline V gives CDR1 SGDLS, CDR2 YYNGEE. Trimming at V came to 4 bases and at J to 9 bases, leaving 7 bases not matched to a gene. The data were produced by immunoSEQ multiplex PCR, yet TCRdb's version contains in-frame clones alone and is incomplete. The table shows approximately 23,000 clones, with approximately 90% occurring only once. This specimen consisted of PBMCs, obtained before any cancer treatment. The TCR originated in a man between 35 and 75 years old with stage II lung adenocarcinoma. The V gene is TRBV9, the J gene TRBJ2-7; 7 bases agree with TRBD1. The chain's CDR3 is CASSPDQGVQYF. The CDR3 DNA sequence: TGTGCCAGCAGCCCGGACCAGGGGGTGCAGTACTTC.